The source of this T cell receptor (beta chain) is a study of blood T cell repertoires in COVID-19. Only in-frame clones appear in the TCRdb table, and some are missing; sequencing was by immunoSEQ multiplex PCR. The sample yields about 190,000 clones, approximately 90% seen once. Sequenced: peripheral blood. This receptor was taken from a man aged 30 to 45 with acute or convalescent COVID-19.

The chain's CDR3 is CASSQEWDRISGNTIYF. The CDR3 bases are TGTGCCAGCAGCCAAGAGTGGGACAGGATCTCTGGAAACACCATATATTTT. The chain has TRBV4-2 and TRBJ1-3, with 8 bases fitting TRBD1. Germline trimming cut 0 bases from V and 0 bases from J; bases unmatched to any gene: 4. Per the germline V gene, CDR1 is LGHNA and CDR2 is YNFKEQ. The CDR3 covers 17 residues.